The next 9 T cell receptor beta chains were all read from a single sample in a study of T cell repertoires in cytomegalovirus infection. Antigens of these TCRs are unknown. TCRdb re-called the reads with MiXCR, one entry per CDR3 protein. Of 90,000 to 110,000 distinct CDR3 sequences in the sample, roughly 30% were seen once. The sequencing here drew on CD8+ T cells from cultured PBMCs, taken from culture after CMV antigen stimulation. Receptors originate from a human donor in good health (CMV status not recorded). Some clones in this sample may be carry-over from other donors' samples.

This clonotype came up a few times. J is TRBJ2-3 and V is TRBV7-8; 8 bases are shared with TRBD2. The CDR3 covers 13 residues. Germline V gene lookup returns CDR1 SGHVS and CDR2 FQNEAQ. V trimming: 6 bases; J trimming: 5 bases; junction bases outside the gene matches: 4. In DNA, the CDR3 is TGTGCCAGCAGTCCCGGGGGGGGAGATACGCAGTATTTT. Translated, it gives CASSPGGGDTQYF. Filled out from reference TRBV7-8 and TRBJ2-3, the complete variable domain reads GAGVSQSPRYKVAKRGQDVALRCDPISGHVSLFWYQQALGQGPEFLTYFQNEAQLDKSGLPSDRFFAERPEGSVSTLKIQRTQQEDSAVYLCASSPGGGDTQYFGPGTRLTVL.

This clonotype occurred once. This may come from a read error, since a much larger clone is one base off. The CDR3 loop is CASSQEWLADNEQFF. Here the CDR3 DNA reads TGCGCCAGCAGCCAAGAGTGGCTGGCTGACAATGAGCAGTTCTTC. The rearrangement joins TRBV4-1 to TRBJ2-1; the D is unclear. In germline, CDR1 is MGHRA, CDR2 YSYEKL. The V gene lost 0 bases and the J gene lost 5 bases, with 11 bases spanning the gap. The CDR3 extends over 15 amino acids.

In this sample, this clonotype turned up a few times. CDR3 residues: CASSPYSRTGELFF. The CDR3 coding sequence is TGTGCCAGCAGTCCTTACTCTAGGACCGGGGAGCTGTTTTTT. This rearrangement joins TRBV28 to TRBJ2-2; no definite D call. Germline CDR1 is MDHEN and CDR2 is SYDVKM. The CDR3 is made up of 14 amino acids. The V end was cut by 5 bases, the J end by 5 bases, with 12 bases between.

This clonotype showed up many times. The rearrangement joins TRBV7-2 to TRBJ1-1, with a possible D match to TRBD1 (6 bases). V gave up 4 bases and J gave up 4 bases, with 16 bases separating them. The CDR3 runs to 15 residues. Germline V gene data show CDR1 as SGHTA and CDR2 as FQGNSA. The CDR3 region has the DNA TGTGCCAGCAGCTCTACAGGGAGGTCGGTCACTGAAGCTTTCTTT. Protein product: CASSSTGRSVTEAFF.

The chain employs TRBV20-1 and TRBJ2-4; D is unresolved. CDR3 length: 13 amino acids. The germline V gene has CDR1 DFQATT and CDR2 SNEGSKA (reference sequence). V dropped 6 bases and J dropped 0 bases, with 9 bases sitting between them. CDR3 sequence (DNA): TGCAGTGCCAGTCCTCGAGCCAAAAACATTCAGTACTTC. As protein: CSASPRAKNIQYF.

A few counts support this clonotype. The chain links TRBV19 to TRBJ1-2; perhaps TRBD1 as D (5 bases). Per the germline V gene, CDR1 is LNHDA and CDR2 is SQIVND (reference sequence). The CDR3 is 16 amino acids. The V end was cut by 5 bases, the J end by 0 bases, with 16 bases between. Here the CDR3 reads CASSLVGQGTNYGYTF. CDR3 nucleotides: TGTGCCAGTAGTCTCGTAGGACAAGGGACTAACTATGGCTACACCTTC.

This clonotype turned up a few times. The V gene is TRBV20-1, the J gene TRBJ2-1; D is unclear. Germline V gives CDR1 DFQATT, CDR2 SNEGSKA (reference sequence). The CDR3 loop spans 15 amino acids. V was clipped by 2 bases and J by 8 bases, with 19 bases between them. The CDR3 bases are TGCAGTGCTAGATACCTAGTGTCTTCCCGCGATGAGCAGTTCTTC. Translation gives CSARYLVSSRDEQFF.

This chain joins TRBV27 and TRBJ2-2, with D possibly TRBD1 on 6 matching bases. Looked up from germline, CDR1 is MNHEY and CDR2 is SMNVEV (reference sequence). The V gene lost 6 bases and the J gene lost 2 bases, with 10 bases spanning the gap. This CDR3 is 14 amino acids long. CDR3 sequence reads: CASRGALNTGELFF. Here the CDR3 DNA reads TGTGCCAGCAGGGGGGCCCTTAACACCGGGGAGCTGTTTTTT.

The chain couples TRBV2 to TRBJ2-2; D call uncertain. CDR3 length equals 11 residues. The germline CDR1 and CDR2 sequences are SNHLY and FYNNEI. Trimming cost V 7 bases and J 8 bases, with 8 bases left between them. The CDR3 loop reads CASKKGGELFF. The CDR3 bases are TGTGCCAGCAAGAAAGGGGGGGAGCTGTTTTTT.